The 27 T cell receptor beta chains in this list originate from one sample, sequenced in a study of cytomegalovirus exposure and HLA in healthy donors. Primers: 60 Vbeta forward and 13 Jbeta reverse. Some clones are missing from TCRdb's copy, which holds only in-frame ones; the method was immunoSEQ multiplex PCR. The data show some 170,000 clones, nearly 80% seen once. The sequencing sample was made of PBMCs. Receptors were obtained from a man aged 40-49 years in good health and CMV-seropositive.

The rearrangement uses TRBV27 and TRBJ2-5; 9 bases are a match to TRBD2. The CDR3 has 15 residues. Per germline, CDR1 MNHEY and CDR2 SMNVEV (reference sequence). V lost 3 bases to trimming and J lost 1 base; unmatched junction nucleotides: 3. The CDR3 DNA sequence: TGTGCCAGCAGTTTCATGGGACTAGCCCAAGAGACCCAGTACTTC. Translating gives CASSFMGLAQETQYF.

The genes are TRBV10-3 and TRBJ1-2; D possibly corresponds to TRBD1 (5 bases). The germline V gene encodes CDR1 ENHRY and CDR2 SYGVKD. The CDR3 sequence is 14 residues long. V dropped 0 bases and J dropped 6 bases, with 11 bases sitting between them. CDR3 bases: TGTGCCATCAGTGAGTCTGCAGGGAGGGATGGCTACACCTTC. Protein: CAISESAGRDGYTF.

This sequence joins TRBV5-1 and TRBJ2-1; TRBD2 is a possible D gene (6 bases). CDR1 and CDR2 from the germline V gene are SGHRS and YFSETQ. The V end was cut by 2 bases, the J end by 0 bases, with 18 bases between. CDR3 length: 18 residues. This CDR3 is CASSLGGAAGNSYNEQFF. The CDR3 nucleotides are TGCGCCAGCAGCTTAGGAGGCGCGGCGGGAAACTCCTACAATGAGCAGTTCTTC.

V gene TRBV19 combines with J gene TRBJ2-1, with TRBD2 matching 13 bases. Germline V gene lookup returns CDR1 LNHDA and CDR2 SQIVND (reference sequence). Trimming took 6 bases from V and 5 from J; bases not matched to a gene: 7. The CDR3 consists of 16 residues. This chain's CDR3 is CASRLMGTSGNNEQFF. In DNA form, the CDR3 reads TGTGCCAGTAGATTAATGGGGACTAGCGGGAACAATGAGCAGTTCTTC.

Here the CDR3 reads CASSSAVLAEGETQYF. CDR3 DNA: TGCGCCAGCAGCTCGGCGGTTCTAGCGGAAGGCGAGACCCAGTACTTC. The V call is TRBV5-1, the J call TRBJ2-5; 7 nucleotides agree with TRBD2. J was trimmed by 5 bases and V by 3 bases; bases with no gene match: 13. Germline V gene lookup returns CDR1 SGHRS and CDR2 YFSETQ. CDR3 length equals 16 residues.

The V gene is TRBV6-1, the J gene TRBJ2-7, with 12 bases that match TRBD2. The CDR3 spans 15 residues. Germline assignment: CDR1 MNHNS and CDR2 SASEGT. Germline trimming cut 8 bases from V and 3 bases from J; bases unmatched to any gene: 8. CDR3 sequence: CASRLAGVRLYEQYF. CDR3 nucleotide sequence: TGTGCCAGCCGACTAGCGGGAGTTCGCCTCTACGAGCAGTACTTC.

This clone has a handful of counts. The CDR3 protein is CASSPGQGSANQPQHF. The CDR3 DNA is TGTGCCAGCAGCCCAGGACAGGGTAGCGCGAACCAGCCCCAGCATTTT. This rearrangement joins TRBV7-3 to TRBJ1-5, with 8 bases lining up with TRBD1. With 5 bases clipped from V and 7 bases from J, the junction kept 13 bases outside the gene matches. The germline V gene encodes CDR1 SGHTA and CDR2 FQGTGA. The CDR3 totals 16 residues.

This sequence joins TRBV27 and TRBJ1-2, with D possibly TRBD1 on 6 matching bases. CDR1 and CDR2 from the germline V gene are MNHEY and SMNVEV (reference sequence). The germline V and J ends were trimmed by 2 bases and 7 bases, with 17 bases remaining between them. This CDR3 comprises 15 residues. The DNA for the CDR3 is TGTGCCAGCAGTTTACGAGGGGACACCTATGGTGGCTACACCTTC. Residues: CASSLRGDTYGGYTF.

CDR3 nucleotide sequence: TGTGCCAGCAGCTTTGGCGGGAGGCGAGACACAGATACGCAGTATTTT. This encodes CASSFGGRRDTDTQYF. The V call is TRBV5-4, the J call TRBJ2-3; 8 nucleotides align to TRBD2. Germline loops: CDR1 SGHNT, CDR2 YYREEE (reference sequence). The CDR3 extends over 16 amino acids. Trimming removed 2 bases from V and 2 bases from J; junction bases left unmatched: 7.

CDR3 sequence reads: CASSFRGEAFF. The CDR3 DNA sequence: TGTGCCAGCAGCTTTAGGGGTGAAGCTTTCTTT. This chain uses TRBV7-9 with TRBJ1-1; tentatively, D is TRBD1 (5 bases). Trimming left V 3 bases short and J 7 bases short, with 6 bases between. The CDR3 covers 11 residues. Germline V gives CDR1 SEHNR, CDR2 FQNEAQ (reference sequence).

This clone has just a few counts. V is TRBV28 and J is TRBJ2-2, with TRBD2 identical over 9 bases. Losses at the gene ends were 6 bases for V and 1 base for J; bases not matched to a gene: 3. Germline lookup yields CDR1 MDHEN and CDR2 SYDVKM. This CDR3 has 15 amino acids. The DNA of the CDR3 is TGTGCCAGCAGCCGGACTAGCGAGAACACCGGGGAGCTGTTTTTT. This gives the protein CASSRTSENTGELFF.

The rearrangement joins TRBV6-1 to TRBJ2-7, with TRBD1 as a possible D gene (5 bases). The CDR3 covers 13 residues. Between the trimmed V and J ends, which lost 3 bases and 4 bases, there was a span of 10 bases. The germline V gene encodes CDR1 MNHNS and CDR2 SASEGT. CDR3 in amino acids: CASSEFRGYEQYF. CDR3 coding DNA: TGTGCCAGCAGTGAGTTTAGGGGTTACGAGCAGTACTTC.

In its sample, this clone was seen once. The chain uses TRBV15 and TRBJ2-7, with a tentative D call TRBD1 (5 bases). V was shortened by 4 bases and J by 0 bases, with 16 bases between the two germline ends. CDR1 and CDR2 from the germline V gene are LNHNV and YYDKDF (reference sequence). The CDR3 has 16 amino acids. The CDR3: CATSTGPIGLSYEQYF. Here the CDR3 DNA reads TGTGCCACCAGCACAGGGCCCATAGGTCTCTCCTACGAGCAGTACTTC.

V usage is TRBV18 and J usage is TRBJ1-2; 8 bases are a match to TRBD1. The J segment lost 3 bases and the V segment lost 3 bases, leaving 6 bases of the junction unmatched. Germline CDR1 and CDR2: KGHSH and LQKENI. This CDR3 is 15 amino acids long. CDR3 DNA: TGTGCCAGCTCACCCTCGACAGGGGCAGACTATGGCTACACCTTC. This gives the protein CASSPSTGADYGYTF.

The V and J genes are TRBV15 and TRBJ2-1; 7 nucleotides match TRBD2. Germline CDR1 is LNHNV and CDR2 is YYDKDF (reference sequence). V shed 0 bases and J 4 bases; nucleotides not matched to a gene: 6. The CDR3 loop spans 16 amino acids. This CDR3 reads CATSREELAVYNEQFF. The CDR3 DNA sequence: TGTGCCACCAGCAGAGAGGAGCTAGCGGTTTACAATGAGCAGTTCTTC. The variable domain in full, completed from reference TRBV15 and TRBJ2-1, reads DAMVIQNPRYQVTQFGKPVTLSCSQTLNHNVMYWYQQKSSQAPKLLFHYYDKDFNNEADTPDNFQSRRPNTSFCFLDIRSPGLGDTAMYLCATSREELAVYNEQFFGPGTRLTVL.

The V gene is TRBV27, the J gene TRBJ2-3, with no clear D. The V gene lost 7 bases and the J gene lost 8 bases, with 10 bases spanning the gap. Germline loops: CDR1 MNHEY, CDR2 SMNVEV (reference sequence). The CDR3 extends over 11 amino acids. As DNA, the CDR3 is TGTGCCAGCATGAATTCGGGTACGCAGTATTTT. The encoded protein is CASMNSGTQYF.

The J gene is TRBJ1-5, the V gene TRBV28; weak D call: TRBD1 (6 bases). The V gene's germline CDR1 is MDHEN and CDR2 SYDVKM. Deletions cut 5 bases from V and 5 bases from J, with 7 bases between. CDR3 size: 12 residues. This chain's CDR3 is CASSQGYQPQHF. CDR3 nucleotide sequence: TGTGCCAGCAGTCAGGGGTATCAGCCCCAGCATTTT.

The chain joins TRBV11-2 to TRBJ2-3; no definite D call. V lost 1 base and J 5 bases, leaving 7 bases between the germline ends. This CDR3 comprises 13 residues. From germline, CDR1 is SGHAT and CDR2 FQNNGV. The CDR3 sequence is CASSLGGKDTQYF. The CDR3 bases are TGTGCCAGCAGCTTAGGTGGCAAAGATACGCAGTATTTT.

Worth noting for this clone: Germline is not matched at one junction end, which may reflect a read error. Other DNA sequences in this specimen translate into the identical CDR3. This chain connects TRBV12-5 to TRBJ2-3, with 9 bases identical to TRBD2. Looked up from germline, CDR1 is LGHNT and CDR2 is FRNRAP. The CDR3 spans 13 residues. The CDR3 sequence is CASGTSGTDTQYF. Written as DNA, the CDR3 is TGTGCTAGTGGGACTAGCGGCACAGACACGCAGTATTTT. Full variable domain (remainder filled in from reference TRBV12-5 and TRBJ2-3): DARVTQTPRHKVTEMGQEVTMRCQPILGHNTVFWYRQTMMQGLELLAYFRNRAPLDDSGMPKDRFSAEMPDATLATLKIQPSEPRDSAVYFCASGTSGTDTQYFGPGTRLTVL.

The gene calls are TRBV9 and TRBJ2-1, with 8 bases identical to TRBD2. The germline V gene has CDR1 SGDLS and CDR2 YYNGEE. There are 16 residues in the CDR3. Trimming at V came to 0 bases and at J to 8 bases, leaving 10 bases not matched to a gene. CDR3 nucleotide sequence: TGTGCCAGCAGCGTAGGGCCGGGAGGGCCTTTCGATGAGCAGTTCTTC. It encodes CASSVGPGGPFDEQFF.

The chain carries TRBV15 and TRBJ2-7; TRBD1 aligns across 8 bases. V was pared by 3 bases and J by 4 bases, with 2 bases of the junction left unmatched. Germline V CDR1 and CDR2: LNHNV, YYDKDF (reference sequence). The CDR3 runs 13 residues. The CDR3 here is CATSRDRDYEQYF. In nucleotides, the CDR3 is TGTGCCACCAGCAGGGACAGGGATTACGAGCAGTACTTC.

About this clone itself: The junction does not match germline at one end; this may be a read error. The CDR3 sequence is CASSASRTGGVLF. The CDR3 coding sequence is TGTGCCAGCAGCGCGAGCCGGACAGGGGGCGTCCTCTTC. The chain recombines TRBV9 with TRBJ1-2; 11 positions agree with TRBD1. Germline V gene lookup returns CDR1 SGDLS and CDR2 YYNGEE. CDR3 length: 13 amino acids.

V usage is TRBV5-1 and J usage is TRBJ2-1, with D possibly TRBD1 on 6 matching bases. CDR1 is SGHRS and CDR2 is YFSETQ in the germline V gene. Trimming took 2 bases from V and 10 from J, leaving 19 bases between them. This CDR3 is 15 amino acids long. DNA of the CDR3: TGCGCCAGCAGCTTTACAACAGGGACAAGGGCCGAGCAGTTCTTC. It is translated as CASSFTTGTRAEQFF.

The CDR3 nucleotides read TGTGCCAGCAGTTCCAGGACAGGGGTAGAGTATGGCTACACCTTC. Translation gives CASSSRTGVEYGYTF. V is TRBV6-6 and J is TRBJ1-2; 9 bases agree with TRBD1. This CDR3 has 15 residues. The V segment lost 4 bases and the J segment 5 bases; nucleotides outside the gene matches: 8. The germline V gene encodes CDR1 MNHNY and CDR2 SVGAGI (reference sequence).

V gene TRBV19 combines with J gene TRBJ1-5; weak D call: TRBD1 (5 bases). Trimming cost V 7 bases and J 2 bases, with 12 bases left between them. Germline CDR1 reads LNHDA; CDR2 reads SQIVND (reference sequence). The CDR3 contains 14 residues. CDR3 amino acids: CASTGNAGNQPQHF. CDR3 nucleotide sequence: TGTGCCAGTACAGGGAATGCGGGCAATCAGCCCCAGCATTTT.

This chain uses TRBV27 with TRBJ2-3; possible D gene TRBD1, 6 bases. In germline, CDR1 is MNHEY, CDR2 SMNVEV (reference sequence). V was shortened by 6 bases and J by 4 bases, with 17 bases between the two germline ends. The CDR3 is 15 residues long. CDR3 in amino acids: CASRPLTGNPDTQYF. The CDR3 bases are TGTGCCAGCAGGCCTCTAACAGGGAACCCAGATACGCAGTATTTT.

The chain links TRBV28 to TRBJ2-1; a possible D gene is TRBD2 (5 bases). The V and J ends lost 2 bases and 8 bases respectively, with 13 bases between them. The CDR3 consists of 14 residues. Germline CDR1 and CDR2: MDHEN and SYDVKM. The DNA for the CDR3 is TGTGCCAGCAGTTTACCGAGATTCGGGGATGAGCAGTTCTTC. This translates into CASSLPRFGDEQFF.